This T cell receptor (beta chain) derives from a study of sequential checkpoint blockade in melanoma. Treatment: randomized to nivolumab then ipilimumab (arm A) or the reverse (arm B). Trimming removed 5 bases from V and 5 bases from J; junction bases left unmatched: 5. The CDR3 sequence is 15 residues long. Germline V gene sequence: CDR1 SGHNT, CDR2 YENEEA. Sequenced by immunoSEQ multiplex PCR; TCRdb stores in-frame clones only, minus some. In the table there are about 18,000 clones, 26% of which are singletons. This clone was recorded many times. The source material was tumor tissue (inferred from file names), sampled from a patient given nivolumab and ipilimumab in sequence. This chain uses TRBV11-3 with TRBJ2-1, with 11 nucleotides matching TRBD2. The clonotype comes from a human donor with melanoma. For the CDR3, the DNA is TGTGCCAGCAGCCCCGGACTAGCGGGCGACAATGAGCAGTTCTTC. It translates to CASSPGLAGDNEQFF.